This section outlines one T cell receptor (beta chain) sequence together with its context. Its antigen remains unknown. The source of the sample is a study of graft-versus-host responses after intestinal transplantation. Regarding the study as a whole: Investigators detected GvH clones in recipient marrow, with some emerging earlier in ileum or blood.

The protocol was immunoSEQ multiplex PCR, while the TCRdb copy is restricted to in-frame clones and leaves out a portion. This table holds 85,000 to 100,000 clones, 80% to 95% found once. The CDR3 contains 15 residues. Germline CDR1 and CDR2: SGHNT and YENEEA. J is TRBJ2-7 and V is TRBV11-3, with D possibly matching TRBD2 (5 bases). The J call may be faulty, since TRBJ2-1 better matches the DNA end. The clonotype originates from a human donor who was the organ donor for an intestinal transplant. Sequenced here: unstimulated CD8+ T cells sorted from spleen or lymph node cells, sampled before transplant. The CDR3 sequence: CASSLVTSSYNEQFF. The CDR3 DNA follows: TGTGCCAGCAGCTTAGTAACTAGCTCCTACAATGAGCAGTTCTTC.